This T cell receptor beta chain was obtained from a study of T cells after posttransplantation cyclophosphamide. This clone was detected ten times or more. Method: immunoSEQ multiplex PCR; TCRdb's copy keeps in-frame clones and lacks some. Observed are over 20,000 clones, no singletons, with the top ten taking 1.5%. The CDR3 runs 17 residues. The germline V gene encodes CDR1 MGHRA and CDR2 YSYEKL. Germline trimming cut 4 bases from V and 6 bases from J; bases unmatched to any gene: 13. The sequenced sample consisted of PBMCs. This chain links TRBV4-1 with TRBJ1-4; TRBD1 aligns across 8 bases. The clonotype comes from a man in his fifties or sixties in good health, CMV-negative, and a related stem cell transplant donor. The CDR3 sequence: CASSRSTRGHSYEKLFF. DNA for the CDR3: TGCGCCAGCAGCCGTTCAACCAGGGGGCATTCCTATGAAAAACTGTTTTTT.